This TCR beta chain appears in the sequencing data of a study of T cell responses to AZD1222 COVID-19 vaccine. Study information: Researchers grouped second doses given at about 4 or about 12 weeks into one pool.

Findings of the study overall: Only six AZD1222 recipients tested seropositive at baseline. There were mostly white British donors and more females than males, and clonal diversity was possibly underestimated.

The method was immunoSEQ multiplex PCR; TCRdb's version includes in-frame clones alone and lacks a portion of them. The sample lists over 90,000 clones; around 83% were seen once. This clone was observed a few times. Its antigen remains unknown. The CDR3 is 13 residues long. The V gene's germline CDR1 is SEHNR and CDR2 FQNEAQ (reference sequence). V was cut by 4 bases and J by 1 base, with 7 bases left in between. The sequencing here drew on peripheral blood, taken on day 0 of AZD1222 vaccination. The chain joins TRBV7-9 to TRBJ1-2; D gene uncertain. The receptor was derived from an adult in good health. This CDR3 is CASSSLDNYGYTF. The CDR3 nucleotides are TGTGCCAGCAGCTCCTTGGATAACTATGGCTACACCTTC.